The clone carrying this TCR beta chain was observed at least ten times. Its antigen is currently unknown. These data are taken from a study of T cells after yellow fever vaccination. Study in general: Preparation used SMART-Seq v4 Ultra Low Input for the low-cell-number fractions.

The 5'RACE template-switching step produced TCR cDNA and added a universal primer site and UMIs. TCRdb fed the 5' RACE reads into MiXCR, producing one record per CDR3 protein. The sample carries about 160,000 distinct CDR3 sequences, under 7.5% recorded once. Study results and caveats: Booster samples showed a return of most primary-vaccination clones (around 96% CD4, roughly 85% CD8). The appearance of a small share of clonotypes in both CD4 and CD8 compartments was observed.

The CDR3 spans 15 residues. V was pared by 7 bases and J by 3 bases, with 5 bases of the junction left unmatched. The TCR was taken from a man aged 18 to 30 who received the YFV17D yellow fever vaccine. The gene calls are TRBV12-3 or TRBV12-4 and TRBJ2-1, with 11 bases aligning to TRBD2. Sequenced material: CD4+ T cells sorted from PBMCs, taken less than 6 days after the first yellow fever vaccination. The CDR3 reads CASTRLAGNYNEQFF. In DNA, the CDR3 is TGTGCCAGCACCCGACTAGCGGGGAACTACAATGAGCAGTTCTTC.